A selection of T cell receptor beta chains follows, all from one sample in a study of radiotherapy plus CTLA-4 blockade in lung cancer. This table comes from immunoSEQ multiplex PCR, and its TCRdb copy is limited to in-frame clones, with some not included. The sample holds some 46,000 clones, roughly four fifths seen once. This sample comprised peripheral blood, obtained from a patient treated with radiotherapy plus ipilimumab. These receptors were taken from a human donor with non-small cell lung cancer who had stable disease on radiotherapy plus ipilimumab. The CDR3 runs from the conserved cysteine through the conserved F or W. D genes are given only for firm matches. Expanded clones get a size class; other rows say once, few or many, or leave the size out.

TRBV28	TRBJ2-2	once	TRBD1	CASSPSGDSPTRELFF	TGTGCCAGCAGTCCCTCAGGGGACAGCCCTACCCGGGAGCTGTTTTTT
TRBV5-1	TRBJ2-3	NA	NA	CASSSEWGADTQYF	TGCGCCAGCAGCTCTGAGTGGGGCGCAGATACGCAGTATTTT
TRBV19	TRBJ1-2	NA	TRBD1	CASSGTGIGYTF	TGTGCCAGTAGCGGGACAGGGATCGGCTACACCTTC
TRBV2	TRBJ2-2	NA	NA	CASSVPVGGTGELFF	TGTGCCAGCAGTGTACCCGTCGGCGGGACCGGGGAGCTGTTTTTT
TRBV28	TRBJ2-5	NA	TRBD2	CASSLAGGPGETQYF	TGTGCCAGCAGTTTAGCGGGAGGGCCGGGAGAGACCCAGTACTTC
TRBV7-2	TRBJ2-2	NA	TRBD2	CASSPVGGSGGELFF	TGTGCCAGCAGCCCGGTAGGCGGGAGTGGCGGGGAGCTGTTTTTT
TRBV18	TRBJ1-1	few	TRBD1	CASSPPFGRQGAVTEAFF	TGTGCCAGCTCACCCCCTTTTGGCAGACAGGGGGCAGTCACTGAAGCTTTCTTT
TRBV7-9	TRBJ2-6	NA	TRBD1	CASIPGQRFSGANVLTF	TGTGCCAGCATACCGGGACAGAGATTCTCTGGGGCCAACGTCCTGACTTTC
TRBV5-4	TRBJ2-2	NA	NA	CASRTGGELFF	TGTGCCAGCAGAACGGGAGGGGAGCTGTTTTTT
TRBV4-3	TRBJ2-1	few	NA	CASSLSRGGNEQFF	TGCGCCAGCAGCCTGTCCAGAGGGGGCAATGAGCAGTTCTTC
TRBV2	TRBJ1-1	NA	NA	CASTNLLNTEAFF	TGTGCCAGCACGAACCTACTAAACACTGAAGCTTTCTTT
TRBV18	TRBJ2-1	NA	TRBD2	CASSPPWAGGLYNEQFF	TGTGCCAGCTCACCACCCTGGGCGGGGGGACTCTACAATGAGCAGTTCTTC
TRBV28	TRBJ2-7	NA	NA	CASSSFDSTYEQYF	TGTGCCAGCAGTAGCTTCGACAGTACCTACGAGCAGTACTTC
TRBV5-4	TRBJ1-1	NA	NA	CASSLDQMNTEAFF	TGTGCCAGCAGCTTAGATCAGATGAACACTGAAGCTTTCTTT
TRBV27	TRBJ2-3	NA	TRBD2	CASRDGLAGTTDTQYF	TGTGCCAGCAGAGACGGGCTAGCGGGAACCACAGATACGCAGTATTTT
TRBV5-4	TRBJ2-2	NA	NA	CASSPGWGVNTGELFF	TGTGCCAGCAGCCCCGGGTGGGGGGTAAACACCGGGGAGCTGTTTTTT
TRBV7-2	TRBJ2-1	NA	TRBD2	CASSLVGAGGPAEQFF	TGTGCCAGCAGCTTAGTTGGGGCGGGAGGGCCTGCTGAGCAGTTCTTC
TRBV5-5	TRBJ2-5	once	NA	CASSERGETQYF	TGTGCCAGCAGTGAGCGAGGAGAGACCCAGTACTTC
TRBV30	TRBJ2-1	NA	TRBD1	CAWSEDRRYNEQFF	TGTGCCTGGAGTGAGGACAGGAGGTACAATGAGCAGTTCTTC
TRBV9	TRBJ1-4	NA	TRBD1	CASSPYGQGNEKLFF	TGTGCCAGCAGCCCCTATGGACAGGGAAATGAAAAACTGTTTTTT
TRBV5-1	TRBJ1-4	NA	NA	CASSLYPPEYSGEKLFF	TGCGCCAGCAGCTTGTATCCCCCGGAATACAGCGGGGAAAAACTGTTTTTT
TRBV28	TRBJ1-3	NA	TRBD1	CASSPGQGAYGNTIYF	TGTGCCAGCAGTCCGGGACAGGGGGCTTATGGAAACACCATATATTTT
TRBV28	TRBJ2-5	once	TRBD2	CASSQTSGRLKTQYF	TGTGCCAGCAGTCAAACTAGCGGGAGGCTGAAGACCCAGTACTTC
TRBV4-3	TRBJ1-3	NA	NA	CASSHIPDRAGNTIYF	TGCGCCAGCAGCCATATCCCGGACAGAGCTGGAAACACCATATATTTT
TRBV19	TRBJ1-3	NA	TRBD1	CATRASTGGNTIYF	TGTGCCACCCGTGCCTCGACAGGGGGAAACACCATATATTTT
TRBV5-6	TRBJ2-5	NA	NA	CASSFAGPLRETQYF	TGTGCCAGCAGCTTCGCAGGGCCCCTGAGAGAGACCCAGTACTTC
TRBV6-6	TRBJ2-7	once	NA	CASSPTAREQYF	TGTGCCAGCAGCCCCACAGCTCGAGAGCAGTACTTC
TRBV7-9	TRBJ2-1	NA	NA	CASSLGTYNEQFF	TGTGCCAGCAGCCTCGGGACCTACAATGAGCAGTTCTTC
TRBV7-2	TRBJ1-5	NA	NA	CASSLGGGGAQHF	TGTGCCAGCTCCTTGGGGGGGGGCGGGGCCCAGCATTTT
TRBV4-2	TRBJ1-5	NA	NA	CASSQGPGDQPQHF	TGTGCCAGCAGCCAAGGTCCGGGGGATCAGCCCCAGCATTTT
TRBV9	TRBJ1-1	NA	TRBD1	CASSGGQGYTEAFF	TGTGCCAGCAGCGGAGGACAGGGTTACACTGAAGCTTTCTTT
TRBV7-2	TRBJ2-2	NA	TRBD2	CASSLGTSGRAPTGELFF	TGTGCCAGCAGCTTAGGTACTAGCGGGAGGGCTCCAACCGGGGAGCTGTTTTTT
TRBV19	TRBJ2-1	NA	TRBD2	CASSIVLAGAGNEQFF	TGTGCCAGTAGTATAGTACTAGCGGGAGCGGGAAATGAGCAGTTCTTC
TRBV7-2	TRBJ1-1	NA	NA	CASSLAIPRGLLNTEAFF	TGTGCCAGCAGCTTAGCTATTCCCAGGGGCCTATTGAACACTGAAGCTTTCTTT
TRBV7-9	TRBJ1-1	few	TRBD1	CASSLGGQGITEAFF	TGTGCCAGCAGCTTGGGCGGACAGGGAATAACTGAAGCTTTCTTT
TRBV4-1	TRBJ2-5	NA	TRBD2	CASSSGTSGNVETQYF	TGCGCCAGCAGCTCCGGGACTAGCGGGAATGTCGAGACCCAGTACTTC
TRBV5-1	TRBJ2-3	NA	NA	CASSLEQAVTDTQYF	TGCGCCAGCAGCTTGGAACAGGCCGTCACAGATACGCAGTATTTT
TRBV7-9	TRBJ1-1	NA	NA	CASSFEDRAFF	TGTGCCAGCAGCTTTGAGGATCGGGCTTTCTTT
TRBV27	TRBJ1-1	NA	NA	CASSSEQNLNTEAFF	TGTGCCAGCAGTTCCGAACAGAATTTGAACACTGAAGCTTTCTTT
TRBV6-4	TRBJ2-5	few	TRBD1	CASNGTGSEETQYF	TGTGCCAGCAATGGGACAGGGAGTGAAGAGACCCAGTACTTC
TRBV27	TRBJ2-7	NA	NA	CASSLSQGIYEQYF	TGTGCCAGCAGTTTATCGCAGGGTATCTACGAGCAGTACTTC
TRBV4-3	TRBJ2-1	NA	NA	CASSQDQVSYNEQFF	TGCGCCAGCAGCCAAGATCAGGTCTCCTACAATGAGCAGTTCTTC
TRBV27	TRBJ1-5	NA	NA	CASSPSLGQPQHF	TGTGCCAGCAGTCCTTCTCTAGGACAGCCCCAGCATTTT
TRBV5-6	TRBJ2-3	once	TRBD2	CASSLGLAGVVDTQYF	TGTGCCAGCAGCTTGGGACTAGCGGGAGTGGTGGATACGCAGTATTTT
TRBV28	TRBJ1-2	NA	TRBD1	CASSFSDRGGAGYTF	TGTGCCAGCAGTTTTTCGGACAGGGGGGGTGCTGGCTACACCTTC
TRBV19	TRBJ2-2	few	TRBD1	CASSIERTGGPGELFF	TGTGCCAGTAGTATAGAAAGGACAGGGGGCCCCGGGGAGCTGTTTTTT